This TCR beta chain originates from a study of shared clonotypes between healthy human individuals. Study observations and caveats: Rarefaction revealed incomplete sorted-subset sequencing despite large depth.

Trimming removed 2 bases from V and 1 base from J, with 10 bases in between. Per the germline V gene, CDR1 is SGHTA and CDR2 is FQGNSA. This CDR3 contains 15 residues. Splitting of CD4+ cells produced CD45RA+ naive and CD45RA-negative memory subsets. This clone showed up just once. Its antigen remains unknown. Assay execution proceeded at the deep level. TCRdb's table, derived via immunoSEQ multiplex PCR, lists solely in-frame clones and lacks some. The table records 2 million to 2.5 million clones, around 93% of them present only once. The sample comprised naive CD4+ T cells from PBMCs. Subset given: CD45RA+ positively selected. The J gene is TRBJ2-3, the V gene TRBV7-2, with no clear D. The origin of this receptor is a man between 18 and 29 years old in good health. Some clones in this sample may be carry-over from other donors' samples. The CDR3 DNA reads as TGTGCCAGCAGCTTATTGACGGTTCGCACAGATACGCAGTATTTT. It encodes CASSLLTVRTDTQYF.